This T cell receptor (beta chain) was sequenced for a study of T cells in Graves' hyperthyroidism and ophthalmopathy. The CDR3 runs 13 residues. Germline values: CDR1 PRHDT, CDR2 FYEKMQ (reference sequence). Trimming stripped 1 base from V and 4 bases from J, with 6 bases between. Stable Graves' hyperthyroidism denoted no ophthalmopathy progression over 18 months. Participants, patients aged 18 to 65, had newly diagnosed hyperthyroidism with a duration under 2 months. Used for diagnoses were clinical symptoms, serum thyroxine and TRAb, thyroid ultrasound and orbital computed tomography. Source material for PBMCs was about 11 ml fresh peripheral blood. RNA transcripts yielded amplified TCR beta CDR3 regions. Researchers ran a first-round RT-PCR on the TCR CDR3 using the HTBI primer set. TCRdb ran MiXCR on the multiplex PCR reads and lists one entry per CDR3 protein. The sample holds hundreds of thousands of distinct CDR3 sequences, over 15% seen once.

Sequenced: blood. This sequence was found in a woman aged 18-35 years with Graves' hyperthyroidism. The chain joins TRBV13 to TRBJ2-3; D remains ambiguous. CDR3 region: CASSLDWADTQYF. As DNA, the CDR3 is TGTGCCAGCAGCTTAGACTGGGCAGATACGCAGTATTTT.